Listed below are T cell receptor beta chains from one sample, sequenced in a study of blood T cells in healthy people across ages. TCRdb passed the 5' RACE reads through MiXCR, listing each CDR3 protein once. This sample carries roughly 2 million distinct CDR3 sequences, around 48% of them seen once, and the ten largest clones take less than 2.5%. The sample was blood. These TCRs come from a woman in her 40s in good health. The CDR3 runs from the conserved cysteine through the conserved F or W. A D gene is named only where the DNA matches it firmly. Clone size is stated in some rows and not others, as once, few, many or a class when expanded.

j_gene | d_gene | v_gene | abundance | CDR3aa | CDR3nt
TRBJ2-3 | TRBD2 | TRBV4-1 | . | CASSQEGLAGLADTQYF | TGCGCCAGCAGCCAAGAAGGGCTAGCGGGGCTTGCAGATACGCAGTATTTT
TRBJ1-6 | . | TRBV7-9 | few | CASSPGPSPLHF | TGTGCCAGCAGCCCAGGCCCTTCACCCCTCCACTTT
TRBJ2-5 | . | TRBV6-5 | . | CASSYSIGQLLGTQYF | TGTGCCAGCAGTTACTCGATCGGACAGCTACTGGGCACCCAGTACTTC
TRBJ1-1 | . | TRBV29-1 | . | CSARRQDVPEAFF | TGCAGCGCCCGTAGGCAGGACGTCCCTGAAGCTTTCTTT
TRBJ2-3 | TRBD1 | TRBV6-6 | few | CASSYSAGQGYTDTQYF | TGTGCCAGCAGTTACTCGGCTGGACAGGGATACACAGATACGCAGTATTTT
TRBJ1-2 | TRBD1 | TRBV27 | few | CASSSPTGRLGYGYTF | TGTGCCAGCAGTTCGCCGACAGGGCGCCTGGGCTATGGCTACACCTTC
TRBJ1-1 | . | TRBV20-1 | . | CSATHGTEAFF | TGCAGTGCTACCCACGGAACTGAAGCTTTCTTT
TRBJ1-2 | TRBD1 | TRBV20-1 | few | CSAPRGPRQGAFGYTF | TGCAGTGCTCCCCGAGGCCCGCGACAGGGGGCTTTTGGCTACACCTTC
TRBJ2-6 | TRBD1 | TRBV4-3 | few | CASSSRQGRKSGANVLTF | TGCGCCAGCAGCTCTCGACAGGGGAGGAAATCTGGGGCCAACGTCCTGACTTTC
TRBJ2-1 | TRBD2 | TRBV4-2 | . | CASSQDSGGDDNEQFF | TGTGCCAGCAGCCAAGATAGCGGGGGGGATGACAATGAGCAGTTCTTC
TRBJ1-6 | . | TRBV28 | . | CASSPTAGRYNSPLHF | TGTGCCAGCAGTCCTACTGCCGGACGGTATAATTCACCCCTCCACTTT
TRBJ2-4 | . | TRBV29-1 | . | CSVVVRGRKNIQYF | TGCAGCGTTGTGGTTCGGGGGCGCAAAAACATTCAGTACTTC
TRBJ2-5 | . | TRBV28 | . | CASSLPGVGQETQYF | TGTGCCAGCAGTTTGCCAGGGGTGGGCCAAGAGACCCAGTACTTC
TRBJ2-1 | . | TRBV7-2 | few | CASSLHHNEQFF | TGTGCCAGCAGCTTGCATCACAATGAGCAGTTCTTC
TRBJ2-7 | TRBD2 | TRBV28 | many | CASRIGGAHEQYF | TGTGCCAGCAGGATCGGGGGGGCCCACGAGCAGTACTTC
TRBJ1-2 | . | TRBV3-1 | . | CASSQFTDNYGYTF | TGTGCCAGCAGCCAATTTACGGATAACTATGGCTACACCTTC
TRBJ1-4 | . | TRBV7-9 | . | CASSLWTRQSNEKLFF | TGTGCCAGCAGCTTATGGACGAGGCAGTCTAATGAAAAACTGTTTTTT
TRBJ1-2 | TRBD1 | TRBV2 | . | CASRQGQDNYGYTF | TGTGCCAGCAGGCAAGGACAGGATAACTATGGCTACACCTTC
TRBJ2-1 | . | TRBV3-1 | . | CASSQGVGDEQFF | TGTGCCAGCAGCCAAGGAGTCGGCGATGAGCAGTTCTTC
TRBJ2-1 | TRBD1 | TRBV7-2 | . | CASSLEPTGLKNEQFF | TGTGCCAGCAGCTTAGAACCGACAGGGCTTAAGAATGAGCAGTTCTTC
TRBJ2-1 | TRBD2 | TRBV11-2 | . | CASVAGTYNEQFF | TGTGCCAGCGTAGCGGGGACATACAATGAGCAGTTCTTC
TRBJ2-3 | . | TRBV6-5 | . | CASSSTGDFTDTQYF | TGTGCCAGCAGTTCAACTGGGGACTTCACAGATACGCAGTATTTT
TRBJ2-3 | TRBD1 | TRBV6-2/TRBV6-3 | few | CASSLGQATSTDTQYF | TGTGCCAGCAGTCTCGGACAGGCTACTAGCACAGATACGCAGTATTTT
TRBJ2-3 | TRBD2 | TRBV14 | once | CASGLAGSDTQYF | TGTGCCAGCGGACTAGCGGGATCAGATACGCAGTATTTT
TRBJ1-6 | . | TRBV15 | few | CATSSSPTEINSPLHF | TGTGCCACCAGCAGTAGTCCGACCGAGATCAATTCACCCCTCCACTTT
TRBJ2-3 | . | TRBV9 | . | CASSVDPRGGTTDTQYF | TGTGCCAGCAGCGTGGACCCCCGAGGGGGGACCACAGATACGCAGTATTTT
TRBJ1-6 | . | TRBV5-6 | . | CASSFQGLGRSNSPLHF | TGTGCCAGCAGCTTCCAGGGCCTAGGACGGAGTAATTCACCCCTCCACTTT
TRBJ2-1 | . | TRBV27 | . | CASSFDRTVNEQFF | TGTGCCAGCAGTTTCGACCGGACAGTGAATGAGCAGTTCTTC
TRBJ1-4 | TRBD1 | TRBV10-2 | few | CASTSGGGEKLFF | TGCGCCAGCACCTCAGGAGGGGGCGAAAAACTGTTTTTT
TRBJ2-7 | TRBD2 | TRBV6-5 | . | CASSYLRTSGDYEQYF | TGTGCCAGCAGTTACTTACGGACTAGCGGGGACTACGAGCAGTACTTC
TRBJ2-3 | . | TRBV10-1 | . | CASSDPPGDTQYF | TGCGCCAGCAGTGACCCCCCGGGAGATACGCAGTATTTT
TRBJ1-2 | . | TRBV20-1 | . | CSATWRGTSSGYTF | TGCAGTGCTACCTGGCGGGGGACCTCGTCTGGCTACACCTTC
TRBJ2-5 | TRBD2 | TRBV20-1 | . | CSARRASGRLETQYF | TGCAGTGCTAGACGGGCTAGCGGGCGCTTGGAGACCCAGTACTTC
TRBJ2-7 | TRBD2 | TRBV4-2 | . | CASSQPRGLAENSDEQYF | TGTGCCAGCAGCCAACCCCGTGGTCTAGCGGAAAACTCCGACGAGCAGTACTTC
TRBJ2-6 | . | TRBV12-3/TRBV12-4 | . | CASIGVWAGANVLTF | TGTGCCAGCATAGGGGTTTGGGCCGGGGCCAACGTCCTGACTTTC
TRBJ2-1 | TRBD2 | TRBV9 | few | CASSDRPGLAGFDEQFF | TGTGCCAGCAGCGATAGGCCCGGACTAGCGGGGTTTGATGAGCAGTTCTTC
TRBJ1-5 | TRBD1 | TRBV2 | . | CASTGPPGQGSNQPQHF | TGTGCCAGCACCGGTCCCCCGGGACAGGGCAGCAATCAGCCCCAGCATTTT